The rows below give T cell receptor beta chains drawn from one sample of a study of blood T cell repertoires in COVID-19. Data came from immunoSEQ multiplex PCR; TCRdb stores just in-frame clones and leaves some out. Seen here are roughly 280,000 clones, 85% to 90% observed once, and the top ten hold roughly 5%. The material sequenced was peripheral blood. All receptors derive from a woman aged 55-70 years with COVID-19, enrolled during active disease. Each CDR3 is given with its conserved first and last residue. A D gene is named only where the DNA matches it firmly. The listing skips clone size in some rows; elsewhere it reads once, few, many or a size class.

v_gene,abundance,d_gene,j_gene,CDR3nt,CDR3aa
TRBV14,-,-,TRBJ2-7,TGTGCCAGCAGCCCTTCCCGGGAAGTATCCTACGAGCAGTACTTC,CASSPSREVSYEQYF
TRBV6-6,-,-,TRBJ2-3,TGTGCCAGCAGCCCCTCTGCCCTGAGTGGGGGCGATACGCAGTATTTT,CASSPSALSGGDTQYF
TRBV6-5,once,-,TRBJ2-1,TGTGCCAGCACCCAGCGCCGGAGTTCCTACAATGAGCAGTTCTTC,CASTQRRSSYNEQFF
TRBV29-1,-,-,TRBJ2-7,TGCAGCGTTGCTTCGGCCTACGAGCAGTACTTC,CSVASAYEQYF
TRBV7-3,-,-,TRBJ2-2,TGTGCCAGCAGCCAACCGAGCGGCGCGAACACCGGGGAGCTGTTTTTT,CASSQPSGANTGELFF
TRBV6-2/TRBV6-3,-,TRBD2,TRBJ2-3,TGTGCCAGCAGTAGCCCAGCGGGACGGGGAGATACGCAGTATTTT,CASSSPAGRGDTQYF
TRBV19,-,TRBD1,TRBJ2-7,TGTGCCAGTAGTATGGGCGGACAGGGGATCGAGCAGTACTTC,CASSMGGQGIEQYF
TRBV14,-,-,TRBJ2-1,TGTGCCAGCAGCGCGCGTGGACTCCTGACTGCCAATGAGCAGTTCTTC,CASSARGLLTANEQFF
TRBV5-4,-,TRBD2,TRBJ2-5,TGTGCCAGCAGCCCCGGACTAGCGGGACGGGAGACCCAGTACTTC,CASSPGLAGRETQYF
TRBV7-2,-,TRBD2,TRBJ2-3,TGTGCCACCCGAGTAACTAGCGGGAGGACAGATACGCAGTATTTT,CATRVTSGRTDTQYF
TRBV28,-,TRBD1,TRBJ1-5,TGTGCCAGCAGTACCACAGGGGGCTGGCAGCCCCAGCATTTT,CASSTTGGWQPQHF
TRBV20-1,once,TRBD2,TRBJ2-3,TGCAGTGCTAGTGGACTAGCGACAGATACGCAGTATTTT,CSASGLATDTQYF
TRBV29-1,-,TRBD2,TRBJ2-1,TGCAGCGCGCGGGGGGACTGGGTATACAATGAGCAGTTCTTC,CSARGDWVYNEQFF
TRBV2,-,-,TRBJ2-5,TGTGCCAGCAATCCGGAGTCGGAGACCCAGTACTTC,CASNPESETQYF
TRBV28,-,TRBD1,TRBJ1-3,TGTGCCAGCAGCCTGCAAGGAGACAGGGCTGGAAACACCATATATTTT,CASSLQGDRAGNTIYF
TRBV10-2,-,TRBD1,TRBJ1-6,TGCGCCAGCAGGGGACAGGGTAATTCACCCCTCCACTTT,CASRGQGNSPLHF
TRBV2,once,-,TRBJ1-1,TGTGCCAGCAGATCACAGGGTTTGTTGACTGAAGCTTTCTTT,CASRSQGLLTEAFF
TRBV29-1,once,-,TRBJ1-2,TGCAGCGTTGACGCCCCGGGACTCTACACCTTC,CSVDAPGLYTF
TRBV24-1,-,TRBD2,TRBJ2-1,TGTGCCACCAGTGACCCGACTAGCGGGAGGCTCGATGAGCAGTTCTTC,CATSDPTSGRLDEQFF
TRBV7-8,-,TRBD1,TRBJ2-5,TGTGCCAGTGGGACAGGGCTACAGGTGGAGACCCAGTACTTC,CASGTGLQVETQYF
TRBV6-6,-,-,TRBJ1-1,TGTGCCAGCAGACAGAACACTGAAGCTTTCTTT,CASRQNTEAFF
TRBV3-1/TRBV3-2,-,TRBD2,TRBJ2-1,TGTGCCAGCAGCCAACTAGCGGGAGTTGGTAATGAGCAGTTCTTC,CASSQLAGVGNEQFF
TRBV5-1,-,-,TRBJ1-6,TGCGCCAGCAGCTTGGCGGGTCCAGATAATTCACCCCTCCACTTT,CASSLAGPDNSPLHF
TRBV6-1,once,TRBD1,TRBJ2-7,TGTGCCAGCAGTGAGGGACAGGGGGCTCTCTACGAGCAGTACTTC,CASSEGQGALYEQYF
TRBV24-1,once,TRBD1,TRBJ1-5,TGTGCCACCAGTGGTCAGACAGGGAATCAGCCCCAGCATTTT,CATSGQTGNQPQHF
TRBV6-2/TRBV6-3,once,-,TRBJ2-5,TGTGCCAGCAGCTCCCTGGAGACCCAGTACTTC,CASSSLETQYF
TRBV19,-,TRBD1,TRBJ2-2,TGTGCCAGTAGCAGACAGGGGACCGGGGAGCTGTTTTTT,CASSRQGTGELFF
TRBV7-9,-,TRBD2,TRBJ2-7,TGTGCCAGCAGCGAGGGACTAGCGGGAGTAATCTACGAGCAGTACTTC,CASSEGLAGVIYEQYF
TRBV7-9,once,-,TRBJ2-3,TGTGCCAGCAGCTTTCTGAGGCGCACAGATACGCAGTATTTT,CASSFLRRTDTQYF
TRBV6-5,-,-,TRBJ2-1,TGTGCCACTCGGAGGGGGGGAGGGGTTGGTGAGCAGTTCTTC,CATRRGGGVGEQFF
TRBV9,-,-,TRBJ2-3,TGTGCCAGCAGCGTAGAGCCCCGCACAGATACGCAGTATTTT,CASSVEPRTDTQYF
TRBV2,-,-,TRBJ2-1,TGTGCCAGCAGTGAGGCTACAGGGTTTGGTGAGCAGTTCTTC,CASSEATGFGEQFF
TRBV19,-,TRBD1,TRBJ1-2,TGTGCCACATCCCGCTCCGGGACAGGGGCGGATGGCTACACCTTC,CATSRSGTGADGYTF
TRBV5-4,-,TRBD2,TRBJ2-5,TGTGCCAGCAGCTTAGCGGGAGGCGGGGGAGAGACCCAGTACTTC,CASSLAGGGGETQYF
TRBV15,-,TRBD1,TRBJ2-1,TGTGCCACCAGCAGAGACACCAGGGGGCCCCGGGGCTACAATGAGCAGTTCTTC,CATSRDTRGPRGYNEQFF
TRBV10-1,few,TRBD2,TRBJ2-7,TGCGCCAGCAGTGTTCTAGCGGGAGGGCCCCACGAGCAGTACTTC,CASSVLAGGPHEQYF
TRBV6-2/TRBV6-3,-,-,TRBJ1-3,TGTGCCAGCAGTTACTCCGCGGGTGCTGGAAACACCATATATTTT,CASSYSAGAGNTIYF
TRBV7-9,-,-,TRBJ1-6,TGTGCCAGCAGCCTAGGGGAGGTGTGGAATTCACCCCTCCACTTT,CASSLGEVWNSPLHF
TRBV3-1/TRBV3-2,once,-,TRBJ2-2,TGTGCCAGCAAGTTTGGAGGACGGAGCACCGGTGGGGAGCTGTTTTTT,CASKFGGRSTGGELFF
TRBV7-2,-,TRBD1,TRBJ2-7,TGTGCCAGCAGCCCAAGGACAGGGTTCGGCGAGCAGTACTTC,CASSPRTGFGEQYF